These T cell receptor beta chains were read from a single sample in a study of blood T cell repertoires in COVID-19. The data were produced by immunoSEQ multiplex PCR, yet TCRdb's version contains in-frame clones alone and is incomplete. The sample yields more than 300,000 clones, around 86% seen once. The sequencing input was peripheral blood. These receptors were obtained from a woman aged 45-59 years with acute or convalescent COVID-19. Each CDR3 is given with its conserved first and last residue. The order of the fields is D gene, clone size, J gene, V gene, CDR3 DNA, CDR3 protein. A D gene is named only where the DNA matches it firmly. Some rows have no size entry. The others give once, few or many, or a class for an expanded clone.

>NA|NA|TRBJ1-5|TRBV4-2
TGTGCCAGCAGCCAAGCTGGGGCCAAAGGGGGCAATCAGCCCCAGCATTTT
CASSQAGAKGGNQPQHF
>TRBD1|once|TRBJ1-2|TRBV5-4
TGTGCCAGCAGCCCAAGGACAGGGGGCGTCTATGGCTACACCTTC
CASSPRTGGVYGYTF
>TRBD2|NA|TRBJ2-1|TRBV5-8
TGTGCCAGCAGCTTCGGACTAGTTCCGTTCTTC
CASSFGLVPFF
>NA|NA|TRBJ1-5|TRBV3-1/TRBV3-2
TGTGCCAGCAGCCAAAACAGGAACAATCAGCCCCAGCATTTT
CASSQNRNNQPQHF
>NA|NA|TRBJ1-3|TRBV18
TGTGCCAGCTCACCGGGGGGACTCGGAAACACCATATATTTT
CASSPGGLGNTIYF
>TRBD2|NA|TRBJ2-3|TRBV5-1
TGCGCCAGCAGCTGGGAGCGGGGTTCTAGCACAGATACGCAGTATTTT
CASSWERGSSTDTQYF
>TRBD1|NA|TRBJ1-1|TRBV28
TGTGCCAGCAGTTTGGCCCAAACCTGGGACAGGGAACGCACTGAAGCTTTCTTT
CASSLAQTWDRERTEAFF
>TRBD1|NA|TRBJ2-1|TRBV7-9
TGTGCCAGCAGCAAAACAGGGGCCTCCTACAATGAGCAGTTCTTC
CASSKTGASYNEQFF
>NA|NA|TRBJ2-2|TRBV6-4
TGTGCCAGCAGTGACTCTGGCGGCTCGAACACCGGGGAGCTGTTTTTT
CASSDSGGSNTGELFF
>TRBD1|NA|TRBJ2-7|TRBV5-6
TGTGCCAGCAGCTTCCTCGGGACAGGGAGCTACGAGCAGTACTTC
CASSFLGTGSYEQYF
>TRBD1|NA|TRBJ1-5|TRBV29-1
TGCAGCGTTAAGACAGGGAGCAATCAGCCCCAGCATTTT
CSVKTGSNQPQHF
>TRBD2|NA|TRBJ2-3|TRBV5-4
TGTGCCAGCAGCATAGCGGGAGCTAGCACAGATACGCAGTATTTT
CASSIAGASTDTQYF
>TRBD2|NA|TRBJ2-3|TRBV29-1
TGCAGCGTTGTGGGACTAGCGGTGACAGATACGCAGTATTTT
CSVVGLAVTDTQYF
>NA|NA|TRBJ1-1|TRBV5-1
TGCGCCAGCAGCTGGGGCGGGGTCCGAACTGAAGCTTTCTTT
CASSWGGVRTEAFF
>NA|NA|TRBJ2-7|TRBV11-2
TGTGCCAGCAGCTTAGGGCTAGGGGTGGGTGAGCAGTACTTC
CASSLGLGVGEQYF